The 9 T cell receptor beta chains below come from one sample, sequenced in a study of vaccination effects on CD4 cells after COVID-19. Libraries were prepared by immunoSEQ multiplex PCR; TCRdb keeps only in-frame clonotypes and omits some of them. The sample holds roughly 63,000 clones, over 70% seen once. Antigen-specific CD4+ T cells were expanded (with viral peptide pools) by the ViraFEST assay ahead of sequencing. Upon completion of approximately ten days in culture, CD4+ T cells were isolated. Previously uninfected by SARS-CoV-2, the vaccine recipients also showed negative nucleocapsid antibodies. The antigens these receptors bind are not known. The input for sequencing was CD4+ T cells from PBMCs cultured with HCoV-OC43 spike peptides, taken before COVID-19 vaccination. Indicated subset: HCoV-OC43 spike overlapping peptide pool stimulation. These receptor sequences come from a human donor who received a COVID-19 vaccine.

The chain couples TRBV30 to TRBJ2-1; tentatively, D is TRBD1 (5 bases). The CDR3 covers 15 residues. Trimming pared 6 bases from V and 0 bases from J, leaving 15 bases between. The germline V gene encodes CDR1 GTSNPN and CDR2 SVGIG (reference sequence). The CDR3 bases are TGTGCCTGTTCGCAGGGTTTCTCCTCCTACAATGAGCAGTTCTTC. Translation: CACSQGFSSYNEQFF. Complete variable domain (other parts from reference TRBV30 and TRBJ2-1): SQTIHQWPATLVQPVGSPLSLECTVEGTSNPNLYWYRQAAGRGLQLLFYSVGIGQISSEVPQNLSASRPQDRQFILSSKKLLLSDSGFYLCACSQGFSSYNEQFFGPGTRLTVL.

V and J are TRBV24-1 and TRBJ2-3; perhaps TRBD2 as D (5 bases). Germline V gene sequence: CDR1 KGHDR, CDR2 SFDVKD. The V gene lost 3 bases and the J gene lost 7 bases, with 13 bases spanning the gap. The CDR3 contains 14 residues. CDR3 bases: TGTGCCACCAGTGATCCTCGGACTCCGCATACGCAGTATTTT. Translation: CATSDPRTPHTQYF.

This clone was observed a few times. CDR3 DNA: TGTGCCAGTAGTATAGGGGGGACCGAAAAACTGTTTTTT. This sequence encodes CASSIGGTEKLFF. The genes are TRBV19 and TRBJ1-4; perhaps TRBD1 as D (5 bases). The V gene's germline CDR1 is LNHDA and CDR2 SQIVND (reference sequence). This CDR3 comprises 13 residues. Between the trimmed V and J ends, which lost 1 base and 8 bases, there was a span of 8 bases. Together with reference TRBV19 and TRBJ1-4, the CDR3 gives the full variable domain: DGGITQSPKYLFRKEGQNVTLSCEQNLNHDAMYWYRQDPGQGLRLIYYSQIVNDFQKGDIAEGYSVSREKKESFPLTVTSAQKNPTAFYLCASSIGGTEKLFFGSGTQLSVL.

This chain uses TRBV19 with TRBJ2-3, with 9 bases that match TRBD2. CDR1 and CDR2 from the germline V gene are LNHDA and SQIVND (reference sequence). The V and J ends lost 5 bases and 1 base, in that order; junction bases with no gene match: 10. The CDR3 length is 17 residues. The CDR3 DNA reads TGTGCCAGTAGTTGGCGAGCGGGGGGCCGGGGCACAGATACGCAGTATTTT. Encoded protein: CASSWRAGGRGTDTQYF. Combining the CDR3 with reference TRBV19 and TRBJ2-3 gives the whole variable domain DGGITQSPKYLFRKEGQNVTLSCEQNLNHDAMYWYRQDPGQGLRLIYYSQIVNDFQKGDIAEGYSVSREKKESFPLTVTSAQKNPTAFYLCASSWRAGGRGTDTQYFGPGTRLTVL.

This rearrangement joins TRBV9 to TRBJ1-1; TRBD1 matches 7 bases. Germline lookup yields CDR1 SGDLS and CDR2 YYNGEE. There are 15 residues in the CDR3. Losses at the gene ends were 3 bases for V and 1 base for J; bases not matched to a gene: 6. The CDR3 here is CASSAERQGNTEAFF. CDR3 DNA sequence: TGTGCCAGCAGCGCCGAAAGACAGGGGAACACTGAAGCTTTCTTT.

The chain links TRBV5-1 to TRBJ1-3, with D perhaps matching TRBD1 (5 bases). The germline V gene encodes CDR1 SGHRS and CDR2 YFSETQ. This CDR3 has 15 amino acids. Between the trimmed V and J ends, which lost 0 bases and 4 bases, there was a span of 11 bases. DNA for the CDR3: TGCGCCAGCAGCTTGGTGGCAGGGTCGGGAAACACCATATATTTT. It yields the protein CASSLVAGSGNTIYF.

The V and J genes are TRBV5-8 and TRBJ1-1; TRBD1 aligns across 9 bases. V lost 7 bases and J lost 3; bases outside the gene matches: 13. Germline V gives CDR1 SGHTS, CDR2 YDEGEE. The CDR3 totals 16 residues. The CDR3, as DNA: TGTGCCAGCCCGGTAGACAGGGGGGGATTAGACACTGAAGCTTTCTTT. Translated, it gives CASPVDRGGLDTEAFF.

The CDR3 DNA is TGTGCCAGCAGTTTTGACCGGGACCATTATGGCTACACCTTC. This gives the protein CASSFDRDHYGYTF. The chain is built from TRBV6-6 and TRBJ1-2, with a weak D call TRBD1 (5 bases). CDR1 and CDR2 (germline): MNHNY, SVGAGI (reference sequence). This CDR3 has 14 residues. V was cut by 4 bases and J by 5 bases, with 14 bases left in between.

J is TRBJ2-3 and V is TRBV20-1; TRBD2 matches 8 bases. Germline CDR1 DFQATT, CDR2 SNEGSKA (reference sequence). V shed 3 bases and J 4 bases; nucleotides not matched to a gene: 6. The CDR3 consists of 14 residues. The CDR3 reads CSASIARGADTQYF. The CDR3 DNA is TGCAGTGCTAGTATTGCGCGGGGGGCAGATACGCAGTATTTT.